These 20 T cell receptor beta chains came from one sample sequenced in a study of OX40 agonist ivuxolimab in advanced cancers. TCRdb's copy holds only in-frame clones and misses some; the assay was immunoSEQ multiplex PCR. The sample includes over 30,000 clones, approximately 89% of them seen just once. This specimen was CD4+ or CD8+ T cells sorted from blood, taken in a trial of the OX40 agonist ivuxolimab. The origin of the receptors is an adult with an advanced solid tumor such as melanoma, head and neck, liver or kidney cancer.

The chain is built from TRBV6-1 and TRBJ2-3; the D is unclear. Germline loops: CDR1 MNHNS, CDR2 SASEGT. The germline V and J ends were trimmed by 3 bases and 1 base, with 2 bases remaining between them. The CDR3 covers 12 residues. The CDR3 loop reads CASSEGTDTQYF. Here the CDR3 DNA reads TGTGCCAGCAGTGAGGGCACAGATACGCAGTATTTT.

J is TRBJ2-7 and V is TRBV7-9; the match to TRBD2 covers 12 bases. Germline trimming cut 4 bases from V and 0 bases from J; bases unmatched to any gene: 1. CDR3 length: 15 residues. Germline V CDR1 and CDR2: SEHNR, FQNEAQ (reference sequence). CDR3 nucleotides: TGTGCCAGCAGCTCTAGCGGGGGGGCCTCCTACGAGCAGTACTTC. Amino acid sequence: CASSSSGGASYEQYF.

This sequence joins TRBV5-1 and TRBJ2-5; possibly TRBD2 for D (6 bases). V gave up 3 bases and J gave up 5 bases, with 11 bases separating them. The CDR3 consists of 13 residues. The germline V gene has CDR1 SGHRS and CDR2 YFSETQ. CDR3 nucleotide sequence: TGCGCCAGCAGCTGGGACTCCGCGGAGACCCAGTACTTC. Translating it yields CASSWDSAETQYF.

This chain joins TRBV6-5 and TRBJ2-1; TRBD1 matches 10 bases. The CDR3 consists of 15 residues. The V segment lost 4 bases and the J segment 6 bases; nucleotides outside the gene matches: 6. Germline V lookup: CDR1 MNHEY, CDR2 SVGAGI. The CDR3 loop is CASSSPGQGSNEQFF. The CDR3 DNA reads TGTGCCAGCAGTTCCCCGGGACAGGGGTCCAATGAGCAGTTCTTC.

The rearrangement joins TRBV4-1 to TRBJ2-1, with 10 bases aligning to TRBD2. CDR1 and CDR2 (germline): MGHRA, YSYEKL. V was pared by 0 bases and J by 2 bases, with 4 bases of the junction left unmatched. The length of the CDR3 is 17 residues. The CDR3 nucleotides are TGCGCCAGCAGCCAAGATACCCTAGCGGGAGCCTACAATGAGCAGTTCTTC. This translates into CASSQDTLAGAYNEQFF.

This chain uses TRBV19 with TRBJ1-2, with 10 positions matching TRBD1. V trimming: 1 base; J trimming: 6 bases; junction bases outside the gene matches: 5. The CDR3 covers 15 residues. The germline V gene has CDR1 LNHDA and CDR2 SQIVND (reference sequence). The CDR3 loop reads CASSIGDRGADGYTF. The CDR3 DNA is TGTGCCAGTAGTATAGGGGACAGGGGCGCGGATGGCTACACCTTC.

The chain is built from TRBV5-4 and TRBJ2-7; TRBD2 is a possible D gene (5 bases). Trimming took 0 bases from V and 1 from J, leaving 8 bases between them. CDR1 and CDR2 (germline): SGHNT, YYREEE (reference sequence). CDR3 length equals 14 residues. The CDR3 protein is CASSLAGNSYEQYF. DNA of the CDR3: TGTGCCAGCAGCTTGGCCGGGAATTCCTACGAGCAGTACTTC.

The chain employs TRBV6-5 and TRBJ2-1, with TRBD2 matching over 7 bases. This CDR3 spans 15 amino acids. V dropped 6 bases and J dropped 6; count of bases not matched to a gene: 11. Germline lookup yields CDR1 MNHEY and CDR2 SVGAGI. CDR3 bases: TGTGCCAGCAGCGGGTCAGGCGGGAGTTTCAATGAGCAGTTCTTC. Its translation is CASSGSGGSFNEQFF.

The rearrangement links TRBV5-4 to TRBJ2-7, with unresolved D. Per the germline V gene, CDR1 is SGHNT and CDR2 is YYREEE (reference sequence). V lost 4 bases and J lost 1, with 12 bases in between. This CDR3 is 14 amino acids long. Here the CDR3 reads CASSVGRGSYEQYF. In DNA form, the CDR3 reads TGTGCCAGCAGCGTAGGGCGAGGATCCTACGAGCAGTACTTC.

The chain couples TRBV7-9 to TRBJ2-1; D may be TRBD2 (6 bases). V was clipped by 5 bases and J by 12 bases, with 17 bases between them. This CDR3 contains 13 residues. Per the germline V gene, CDR1 is SEHNR and CDR2 is FQNEAQ (reference sequence). Here the CDR3 reads CASSPEGLVGQFF. DNA of the CDR3: TGTGCCAGCAGCCCCGAGGGACTTGTGGGGCAGTTCTTC.

V and J are TRBV27 and TRBJ2-2; D is undetermined. Per germline, CDR1 MNHEY and CDR2 SMNVEV (reference sequence). The CDR3 has 14 amino acids. Trimming shortened V by 9 bases and J by 8 bases, and 19 bases separated the two germline ends. CDR3 region: CASSLIGRPGELFF. For the CDR3, the DNA is TGTGCCAGTTCCCTAATAGGTCGTCCTGGGGAGCTGTTTTTT.

The CDR3 DNA reads as TGTGCCAGCAGAACCAGGGGGGGAAGCTCTGGGGCCAACGTCCTGACTTTC. Amino acid sequence: CASRTRGGSSGANVLTF. The genes are TRBV13 and TRBJ2-6; either TRBD1 or TRBD2 may supply D (7 bases each). The CDR3 consists of 17 residues. The V end lost 6 bases, the J end lost 0 bases, and 15 bases lay between the germline ends. Germline CDR1 and CDR2: PRHDT and FYEKMQ (reference sequence).

In DNA form, the CDR3 reads TGTGCCAGCAGTGAGTCAGTGGGGGGCGCGGGCACAGATACGCAGTATTTT. The encoded protein is CASSESVGGAGTDTQYF. The chain employs TRBV2 and TRBJ2-3; D possibly uses TRBD1 or TRBD2 (6 bases each). Germline V gives CDR1 SNHLY, CDR2 FYNNEI. This CDR3 is built from 17 residues. Trimming removed 3 bases from V and 1 base from J, with 17 bases in between.

The rearrangement joins TRBV6-5 to TRBJ1-4, with D maybe TRBD1 (6 bases). This CDR3 comprises 13 residues. CDR1 is MNHEY and CDR2 is SVGAGI in the germline V gene. Trimming took off 6 bases at V and 8 bases at J, with 13 bases between the two ends. The CDR3 loop reads CASRGGGYEKLFF. The CDR3 nucleotides are TGTGCCAGCAGGGGAGGGGGATACGAAAAACTGTTTTTT.

The genes are TRBV27 and TRBJ2-7, with D maybe TRBD2 (7 bases). This CDR3 has 17 amino acids. V was clipped by 2 bases and J by 1 base, with 18 bases between them. Germline-derived CDR1 and CDR2 are MNHEY and SMNVEV (reference sequence). CDR3 residues: CASSLRGGDYTSYEQYF. The CDR3 bases are TGTGCCAGCAGTTTAAGGGGGGGGGACTACACATCCTACGAGCAGTACTTC.

The chain combines TRBV27 with TRBJ2-1, with D unresolved. Germline V gives CDR1 MNHEY, CDR2 SMNVEV (reference sequence). The CDR3 has 11 residues. V gave up 8 bases and J gave up 2 bases, with 4 bases separating them. The CDR3 reads CASFAYNEQFF. Here the CDR3 DNA reads TGTGCCAGCTTCGCCTACAATGAGCAGTTCTTC.

V usage is TRBV9 and J usage is TRBJ1-4; no reliable D call. Germline lookup yields CDR1 SGDLS and CDR2 YYNGEE. Trimming stripped 0 bases from V and 0 bases from J, with 9 bases between. The CDR3 sequence is 16 residues long. The chain's CDR3 is CASSVDTLSTNEKLFF. The CDR3 nucleotides read TGTGCCAGCAGCGTAGACACTCTGTCAACTAATGAAAAACTGTTTTTT.

The rearrangement links TRBV5-1 to TRBJ1-1, with TRBD1 matching over 10 bases. V lost 0 bases, J lost 0 bases, and 2 bases stayed unmatched. The CDR3 consists of 16 residues. The germline V gene encodes CDR1 SGHRS and CDR2 YFSETQ. Here the CDR3 reads CASSLATGGLNTEAFF. DNA of the CDR3: TGCGCCAGCAGCTTGGCGACAGGGGGCTTGAACACTGAAGCTTTCTTT.

The J gene is TRBJ1-1, the V gene TRBV30, with 8 bases matching TRBD1. CDR1 and CDR2 (germline): GTSNPN, SVGIG (reference sequence). CDR3 length equals 12 residues. V dropped 5 bases and J dropped 4; count of bases not matched to a gene: 3. The CDR3 DNA follows: TGTGCCTGGGGACAGGGTTTCACTGAAGCTTTCTTT. It encodes CAWGQGFTEAFF.

On this clone itself: This sample also contains other DNA sequences that code for the same CDR3. The rearrangement uses TRBV27 and TRBJ1-1; TRBD1 might be the D (5 bases). CDR3 length: 12 amino acids. Trimming pared 6 bases from V and 2 bases from J, leaving 7 bases between. Germline CDR1 is MNHEY and CDR2 is SMNVEV (reference sequence). The CDR3 protein is CASRGGNTEAFF. The DNA for the CDR3 is TGTGCCAGCAGGGGGGGAAACACTGAAGCTTTCTTT.